This is a list of T cell receptor beta chains from one sample in a study of T cells in Graves' hyperthyroidism and ophthalmopathy. MiXCR was run by TCRdb on the multiplex PCR reads, yielding one entry per CDR3 protein. The table records some 500,000 distinct CDR3 sequences, roughly 14% of them present only once. Sequences were obtained from blood. The source is a woman aged 18-29 years with Graves' hyperthyroidism. Each CDR3 is given with its conserved first and last residue. For some rows the clone size is stated as once, few or many, or as a class when expanded; others skip it.

many,TRBV11-2,CASSHSPPGRYNYGYTF
many,TRBV7-2,CASSLRYPLGDTQYF
many,TRBV11-2,CASSPENEQFF
.,TRBV3-1,CASRGTSGTFETQYF
many,TRBV12-3/TRBV12-4,CASRKGTSSDTQYF
many,TRBV5-1,CASSLGVGANYGYTF
.,TRBV20-1,CSASIGGAGNEQFF
many,TRBV3-1,CASSQGPGLDTQYF
.,TRBV7-2,CASSLLNGRKETQYF
once,TRBV27,CASSLKGHSNQPQHF
few,TRBV10-3,CAISDPDRGQDTQYF
few,TRBV5-1,CASSLQVGDEKLFF
few,TRBV28,CASSPSPGTAYYNEQFF
many,TRBV14,CASSQERNGVTEAFF
many,TRBV6-1,CASGRVAEAFF
many,TRBV20-1,CSAPSRGTEAFF
many,TRBV11-2,CASSSYPQAGDPGRTDTQYF
.,TRBV9,CASIIKDLPSCHSGNTIYF
few,TRBV12-3/TRBV12-4,CASKTSGRNTGELFF
many,TRBV2,CASRRGEEETQYF
many,TRBV11-2,CASSLRTDGNSPLHF
.,TRBV19,CASSASFLSYEQYF
many,TRBV19,CASSIGLAGGETQYF
.,TRBV14,CASSQDNPRSGNTIYF
.,TRBV19,CASMPRKGYNEQFF
few,TRBV6-2/TRBV6-3,CATRDGSSYNEQFF
many,TRBV30,CAWSKGLSYSNQPQHF
.,TRBV15,CATSRAQGGTEAFF
many,TRBV7-8,CASSYRGGSNTGELFF
many,TRBV2,CASSVERESLEQFF
many,TRBV30,CAWSVLVNGYTF
many,TRBV28,CASSLWTGQNTIYF
few,TRBV19,CASSDRGGAVEQFF
many,TRBV19,CACSRQYQETQYF
.,TRBV11-3,CASTPRLGDTEAFF
.,TRBV19,CASSGTGGRNIQYF
.,TRBV19,CASSITAGGQGYTF